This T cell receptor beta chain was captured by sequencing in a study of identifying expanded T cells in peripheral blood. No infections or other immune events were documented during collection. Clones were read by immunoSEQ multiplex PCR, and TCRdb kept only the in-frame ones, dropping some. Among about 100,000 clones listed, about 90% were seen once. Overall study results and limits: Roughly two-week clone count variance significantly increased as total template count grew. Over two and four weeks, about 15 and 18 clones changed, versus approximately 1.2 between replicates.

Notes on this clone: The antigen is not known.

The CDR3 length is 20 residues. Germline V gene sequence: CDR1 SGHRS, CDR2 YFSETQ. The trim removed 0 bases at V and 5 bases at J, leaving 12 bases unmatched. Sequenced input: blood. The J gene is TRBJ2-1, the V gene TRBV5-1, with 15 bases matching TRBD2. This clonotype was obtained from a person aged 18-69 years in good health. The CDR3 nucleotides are TGCGCCAGCAGCTTGGTTGGACTAGCGGGGGGGTCCAACAAGAACAATGAGCAGTTCTTC. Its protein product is CASSLVGLAGGSNKNNEQFF.